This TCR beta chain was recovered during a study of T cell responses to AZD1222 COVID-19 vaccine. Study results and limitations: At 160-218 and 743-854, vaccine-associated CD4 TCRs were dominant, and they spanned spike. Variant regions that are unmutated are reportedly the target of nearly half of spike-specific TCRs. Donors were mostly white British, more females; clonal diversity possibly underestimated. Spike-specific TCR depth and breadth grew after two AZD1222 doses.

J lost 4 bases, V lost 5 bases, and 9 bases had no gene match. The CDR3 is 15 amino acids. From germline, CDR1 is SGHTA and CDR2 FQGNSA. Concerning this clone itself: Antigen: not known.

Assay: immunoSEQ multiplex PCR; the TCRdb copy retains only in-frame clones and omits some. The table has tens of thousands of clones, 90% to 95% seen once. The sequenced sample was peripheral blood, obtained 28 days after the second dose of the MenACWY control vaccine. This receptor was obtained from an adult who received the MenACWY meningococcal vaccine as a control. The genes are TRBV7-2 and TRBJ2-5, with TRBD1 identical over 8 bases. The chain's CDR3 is CASSTGQGSIETQYF. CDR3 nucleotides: TGTGCCAGCAGCACCGGACAGGGCAGCATAGAGACCCAGTACTTC.